Following are 27 T cell receptor beta chains from one sample sequenced in a study of blood T cell repertoires in COVID-19. Profiling relied on immunoSEQ multiplex PCR, and the TCRdb table lists in-frame clones only, not all of them. The data hold 200,000 to 250,000 clones, with more than 75% observed a single time. The specimen sequenced was peripheral blood. Receptors originate from a woman between 65 and 79 years old with COVID-19, enrolled during active disease.

This clone appeared a few times. This chain links TRBV24-1 with TRBJ2-1; 7 bases are a match to TRBD1. Trimming removed 3 bases from V and 0 bases from J; junction bases left unmatched: 4. Germline V gene sequence: CDR1 KGHDR, CDR2 SFDVKD. The CDR3 contains 16 residues. CDR3 DNA: TGTGCCACCAGTGATGTGACAGGGCCCTCCTACAATGAGCAGTTCTTC. Protein product: CATSDVTGPSYNEQFF.

At least ten counts were recorded for this clone. V is TRBV28 and J is TRBJ2-3, with a weak D call TRBD2 (5 bases). The V and J ends lost 5 bases and 1 base respectively, with 13 bases between them. Germline CDR1 is MDHEN and CDR2 is SYDVKM. The CDR3 has 15 amino acids. The CDR3 region is CASSERESGTDTQYF. The CDR3 DNA sequence: TGTGCCAGCAGTGAGAGGGAGTCGGGCACAGATACGCAGTATTTT.

This clone was detected only a few times. The rearrangement links TRBV28 to TRBJ2-7; 8 bases match TRBD2. Germline V CDR1 and CDR2: MDHEN, SYDVKM. Trimming cost V 4 bases and J 6 bases; bases outside gene matches: 8. The CDR3 totals 14 residues. The CDR3 coding sequence is TGTGCCAGCAGTTCTCCGGGACTAGGGTTCGAGCAGTACTTC. Translated, it gives CASSSPGLGFEQYF.

The gene calls are TRBV30 and TRBJ1-6, with 8 bases lining up with TRBD1. This CDR3 spans 15 amino acids. Germline values: CDR1 GTSNPN, CDR2 SVGIG (reference sequence). Unmatched junction bases numbered 6, after V lost 3 bases and J lost 5 bases. CDR3 in amino acids: CAWRDRELNNSPLHF. CDR3 coding DNA: TGTGCCTGGAGGGACAGGGAGCTTAATAATTCACCCCTCCACTTT.

J is TRBJ1-3 and V is TRBV6-5; TRBD1 agrees at 9 bases. The germline V gene has CDR1 MNHEY and CDR2 SVGAGI. V lost 2 bases, J lost 3 bases, and 5 bases stayed unmatched. The CDR3 length is 16 residues. This CDR3 reads CASSYPTGGDGNTIYF. The CDR3 DNA sequence: TGTGCCAGCAGTTACCCGACAGGGGGAGATGGAAACACCATATATTTT.

This clone has more than one count but fewer than ten. The gene calls are TRBV15 and TRBJ2-1; 9 bases fit TRBD1. CDR3 size: 14 residues. From germline, CDR1 is LNHNV and CDR2 YYDKDF (reference sequence). The ends lost 7 bases at V and 6 bases at J; junction bases unmatched: 7. CDR3 nucleotides: TGTGCCACCACCCTGGACAGGGGAAGCAATGAGCAGTTCTTC. It specifies CATTLDRGSNEQFF.

V usage is TRBV4-3 and J usage is TRBJ2-3; 9 bases map to TRBD2. From germline, CDR1 is LGHNA and CDR2 YSLEER. The junction had 5 bases not matched to a gene; V was cut back by 1 base and J by 0 bases. The CDR3 contains 17 residues. The CDR3 DNA follows: TGCGCCAGCAGCCAAGGACTAGGACTAGCGAGCACAGATACGCAGTATTTT. Translating it yields CASSQGLGLASTDTQYF.

V is TRBV18 and J is TRBJ1-2, with D uncertain. Germline CDR1 reads KGHSH; CDR2 reads LQKENI. CDR3 length: 15 residues. Trimming cost V 0 bases and J 1 base, with 9 bases left between them. CDR3 sequence reads: CASSPPSIDNYGYTF. The DNA of the CDR3 is TGTGCCAGCTCACCACCGTCAATAGATAACTATGGCTACACCTTC.

This chain uses TRBV24-1 with TRBJ1-2, with a tentative D call TRBD1 (5 bases). The CDR3 runs to 17 residues. Germline V gene lookup returns CDR1 KGHDR and CDR2 SFDVKD. Between the trimmed V and J ends, which lost 6 bases and 6 bases, there was a span of 25 bases. CDR3 region: CATSSRASSGILDGYTF. The DNA of the CDR3 is TGTGCCACCAGTTCCCGGGCCTCCTCAGGGATTTTGGATGGCTACACCTTC.

This clone was counted a few times. The J gene is TRBJ1-4, the V gene TRBV2; 8 nucleotides align to TRBD1. V lost 4 bases, J lost 5 bases, and 6 bases stayed unmatched. The germline gives CDR1 SNHLY, CDR2 FYNNEI. The CDR3 is made up of 15 amino acids. CDR3 nucleotides: TGTGCCAGCAGTGCAACAGGGGGAGAAAATGAAAAACTGTTTTTT. Translating gives CASSATGGENEKLFF. Based on the CDR3 plus reference TRBV2 and TRBJ1-4, the full variable domain is EPEVTQTPSHQVTQMGQEVILRCVPISNHLYFYWYRQILGQKVEFLVSFYNNEISEKSEIFDDQFSVERPDGSNFTLKIRSTKLEDSAMYFCASSATGGENEKLFFGSGTQLSVL.

The chain carries TRBV30 and TRBJ2-7, with D possibly TRBD2 on 6 matching bases. V was trimmed by 2 bases and J by 6 bases, leaving 14 bases between them. The CDR3 runs to 13 residues. In germline, CDR1 is GTSNPN, CDR2 SVGIG (reference sequence). CDR3 bases: TGTGCCTGGAGTAACTGGGAGGTGGGCGAGCAGTACTTC. Translation gives CAWSNWEVGEQYF.

V usage is TRBV3-1 (or the pseudogene TRBV3-2) and J usage is TRBJ1-2; D is undetermined. Per the germline V gene, CDR1 is LGHDT and CDR2 is YNNKEL (reference sequence). The CDR3 is made up of 13 amino acids. V was clipped by 4 bases and J by 7 bases, with 13 bases between them. CDR3 loop: CASSPLSAGGYTF. The DNA of the CDR3 is TGTGCCAGCAGCCCCCTCTCTGCAGGTGGCTACACCTTC.

This chain connects TRBV6-6 to TRBJ2-7, with D perhaps matching TRBD1 (5 bases). CDR3 length: 13 amino acids. Germline CDR1 MNHNY, CDR2 SVGAGI (reference sequence). Trimming took off 2 bases at V and 4 bases at J, with 9 bases between the two ends. The CDR3 region is CASSYPQGYEQYF. CDR3 DNA sequence: TGTGCCAGCAGTTACCCCCAGGGTTACGAGCAGTACTTC.

The J gene is TRBJ1-5, the V gene TRBV6-1; D not certain. The CDR3 totals 16 residues. Germline V gene sequence: CDR1 MNHNS, CDR2 SASEGT. V was clipped by 1 base and J by 0 bases, with 10 bases between them. This CDR3 is CASSEESGYSNQPQHF. CDR3 sequence (DNA): TGTGCCAGCAGTGAAGAATCGGGGTATAGCAATCAGCCCCAGCATTTT.

This clone was picked up a small number of times. V gene TRBV4-1 combines with J gene TRBJ1-3; no definite D call. Germline lookup yields CDR1 MGHRA and CDR2 YSYEKL. The germline V and J ends were trimmed by 2 bases and 0 bases, with 14 bases remaining between them. The CDR3 consists of 17 residues. CDR3 DNA sequence: TGCGCCAGCAGCCAATTCTTCGAGGTGCCCTCTGGAAACACCATATATTTT. It is translated as CASSQFFEVPSGNTIYF.

The rearrangement uses TRBV7-2 and TRBJ2-1; 14 bases map to TRBD2. Trimming took 5 bases from V and 7 from J; bases not matched to a gene: 10. CDR1 is SGHTA and CDR2 is FQGNSA in the germline V gene. This CDR3 spans 17 amino acids. CDR3 loop: CASSRGTSGSRVNEQFF. In nucleotides, the CDR3 is TGTGCCAGCAGCCGTGGGACTAGCGGGAGTAGAGTGAATGAGCAGTTCTTC.

The V gene is TRBV6-2 or TRBV6-3, the J gene TRBJ2-6; D gene unclear. From germline, CDR1 is MNHEY and CDR2 SVGEGT. This CDR3 is built from 16 residues. V lost 5 bases and J 2 bases, leaving 13 bases between the germline ends. The CDR3 loop reads CASSRVTAAGANVLTF. The CDR3 DNA is TGTGCCAGCAGTCGGGTAACGGCAGCTGGGGCCAACGTCCTGACTTTC.

The chain combines TRBV5-1 with TRBJ2-1; D possibly corresponds to TRBD2 (6 bases). The V gene's germline CDR1 is SGHRS and CDR2 YFSETQ. The V gene lost 2 bases and the J gene lost 7 bases, with 19 bases spanning the gap. This CDR3 has 16 amino acids. As DNA, the CDR3 is TGCGCCAGCAGCTTTATTAGGACATCGGGAGAGAATGAGCAGTTCTTC. Translated, it gives CASSFIRTSGENEQFF. The full variable domain, rest sourced from reference TRBV5-1 and TRBJ2-1, is KAGVTQTPRYLIKTRGQQVTLSCSPISGHRSVSWYQQTPGQGLQFLFEYFSETQRNKGNFPGRFSGRQFSNSRSEMNVSTLELGDSALYLCASSFIRTSGENEQFFGPGTRLTVL.

CDR3 in amino acids: CATSREGGPSEKLFF. DNA for the CDR3: TGTGCCACCAGCAGAGAGGGGGGGCCAAGTGAAAAACTGTTTTTT. The chain employs TRBV15 and TRBJ1-4; D possibly corresponds to TRBD1 (6 bases). This CDR3 spans 15 amino acids. V was pared by 0 bases and J by 7 bases, with 12 bases between. Per germline, CDR1 LNHNV and CDR2 YYDKDF (reference sequence).

The chain's CDR3 is CASRSQAYNEQFF. The DNA of the CDR3 is TGTGCCAGTAGAAGTCAGGCCTACAATGAGCAGTTCTTC. The chain has TRBV19 and TRBJ2-1; D gene uncertain. Looked up from germline, CDR1 is LNHDA and CDR2 is SQIVND (reference sequence). The germline V and J ends were trimmed by 6 bases and 2 bases, with 8 bases remaining between them. The CDR3 totals 13 residues.

The rearrangement links TRBV19 to TRBJ1-5; 7 bases are shared with TRBD1. The CDR3 runs to 14 residues. V lost 6 bases to trimming and J lost 6 bases; unmatched junction nucleotides: 8. Germline-derived CDR1 and CDR2 are LNHDA and SQIVND (reference sequence). This CDR3 reads CASSPTGPGQPQHF. The CDR3 region has the DNA TGTGCCAGTAGCCCGACAGGGCCCGGTCAGCCCCAGCATTTT.

The genes are TRBV4-2 and TRBJ2-1; TRBD2 aligns across 7 bases. The CDR3 consists of 15 residues. Looked up from germline, CDR1 is LGHNA and CDR2 is YNFKEQ. J gave up 9 bases and V 0 bases, and 8 bases lay outside the gene matches. The CDR3 protein is CASSQEGDYVAEQFF. The DNA for the CDR3 is TGTGCCAGCAGCCAAGAAGGGGACTACGTGGCTGAGCAGTTCTTC.

The chain couples TRBV29-1 to TRBJ2-4, with D perhaps matching TRBD2 (5 bases). Germline V gene sequence: CDR1 SQVTM, CDR2 ANQGSEA. Trimming stripped 2 bases from V and 6 bases from J, with 11 bases between. The CDR3 contains 13 residues. As DNA, the CDR3 is TGCAGCGTTGAAAGCGGAGGTAGAAACATTCAGTACTTC. Translating it yields CSVESGGRNIQYF.

This chain joins TRBV7-2 and TRBJ2-3; 9 bases map to TRBD2. V lost 2 bases to trimming and J lost 3 bases; unmatched junction nucleotides: 6. The CDR3 has 16 amino acids. CDR1 is SGHTA and CDR2 is FQGNSA in the germline V gene. In nucleotides, the CDR3 is TGTGCCAGCAGCTTAACCGGGACTAGCTGGACAGATACGCAGTATTTT. This encodes CASSLTGTSWTDTQYF. Using reference TRBV7-2 and TRBJ2-3 for the parts outside the CDR3, the full variable domain is GAGVSQSPSNKVTEKGKDVELRCDPISGHTALYWYRQSLGQGLEFLIYFQGNSAPDKSGLPSDRFSAERTGGSVSTLTIQRTQQEDSAVYLCASSLTGTSWTDTQYFGPGTRLTVL.

The chain uses TRBV2 and TRBJ2-2; 11 bases agree with TRBD2. CDR3 size: 21 residues. V dropped 5 bases and J dropped 0; count of bases not matched to a gene: 17. Germline CDR1 is SNHLY and CDR2 is FYNNEI. The CDR3 loop reads CASSFEPPGLADFANTGELFF. The DNA for the CDR3 is TGTGCCAGCAGTTTCGAACCACCGGGACTAGCGGATTTCGCGAACACCGGGGAGCTGTTTTTT.

V and J are TRBV28 and TRBJ1-5; D call uncertain. CDR3 length equals 11 residues. V dropped 6 bases and J dropped 6 bases, with 6 bases sitting between them. Germline V gene lookup returns CDR1 MDHEN and CDR2 SYDVKM. CDR3 DNA sequence: TGTGCCAGCAGCCGCGTTCAGCCCCAGCATTTT. Translating gives CASSRVQPQHF.

V and J are TRBV5-6 and TRBJ2-7; TRBD1 matches 11 bases. The J segment lost 3 bases and the V segment lost 4 bases, leaving 3 bases of the junction unmatched. Germline lookup yields CDR1 SGHDT and CDR2 YYEEEE. This CDR3 has 14 amino acids. CDR3 nucleotide sequence: TGTGCCAGCAGCACGGACAGGGGGCTCTACGAGCAGTACTTC. It codes for CASSTDRGLYEQYF. The whole variable domain, filled in from reference TRBV5-6 and TRBJ2-7, reads DAGVTQSPTHLIKTRGQQVTLRCSPKSGHDTVSWYQQALGQGPQFIFQYYEEEERQRGNFPDRFSGHQFPNYSSELNVNALLLGDSALYLCASSTDRGLYEQYFGPGTRLTVT.